The rows below give T cell receptor beta chains drawn from one sample of a study of brain metastases from non-small cell lung cancer. Clones were sequenced by immunoSEQ multiplex PCR, and TCRdb holds only the in-frame ones, with some missing. Among 2,000 to 2,500 clones listed, more than 75% were seen once. The sample taken for sequencing was tumor-adjacent normal tissue. Receptors originate from a donor at least 40 years old with non-small cell lung cancer. Each CDR3 is given without its conserved first and last residue. Rows give clone size only sometimes, using once, few, many, or a class for an expanded clone.

v_call clone_size cdr3_length cdr3_aa
TRBV30 once 12 ALASGGSNQPQH
TRBV20-1 NA 9 SAGAPETQY
TRBV6-1 NA 14 ASSEPDRGNSYEQY
TRBV7-3 NA 11 ASSPMGRTGAT
TRBV28 NA 13 ASSAGVGPNNEQF
TRBV5-4 NA 12 ATSDRGQYNEQF
TRBV12-3/TRBV12-4 NA 10 ASSLPRMEQF
TRBV9 NA 12 ASSVGDSYNEQF
TRBV29-1 NA 13 SVKAGGANTGELF
TRBV7-8 once 11 ASSLERNQLQH
TRBV7-2 NA 12 ASSLAPGGGEQF
TRBV6-5 NA 11 ASSSRGTDTQY
TRBV12-5 few 16 ASGFFRDRGFGADTQY
TRBV5-4 few 13 ASSPRTSGYNEQF
TRBV18 NA 13 ASSPVREHQETQY
TRBV9 NA 13 ASSPWGGDNSPLH
TRBV30 NA 12 AWSVVAENTEAF
TRBV7-2 once 13 ASSLGGTSTDTQY
TRBV6-6 NA 12 ASSYDFLSETQY
TRBV5-6 NA 14 ASSLFDGRARNEQY
TRBV10-3 NA 11 AILPSSGNTIY
TRBV9 NA 13 ASSYGLAGGNEQY
TRBV28 NA 10 ASTSQRGHLH
TRBV25-1 NA 15 ASSVPAGHGIEGTQY
TRBV5-1 NA 12 ASSGDLLGTEAF
TRBV29-1 NA 11 SARADTYNEQF
TRBV12-5 NA 13 ASGLASSGSYEQY
TRBV5-1 NA 13 ASSLEAREADTQY
TRBV9 NA 13 ASSDTGQGHEKLF
TRBV9 NA 13 ASSQQGVNTGKLF
TRBV19 NA 13 ASSIEGTGNVPQH
TRBV10-2 NA 13 ASSESGGAAYEQY
TRBV7-8 NA 12 ASSSAGGNYGYT
TRBV5-1 few 12 ASSWGFSDTEAF
TRBV5-1 few 12 ASSPGLMNTEAF
TRBV6-5 NA 11 ANSYGGGKGYT
TRBV28 NA 12 ASSFDQRRGGYT
TRBV10-2 NA 13 ASRSAGVSVNEQF
TRBV19 NA 12 ASSITRGTDTQY
TRBV29-1 NA 8 STGGETQY
TRBV6-5 once 12 ASSMDRGDYGYT
TRBV21-1 NA 11 ASMWDFNEKLF
TRBV6-5 NA 10 AGRTGGYEQY